Following are 5 T cell receptor beta chains from one sample sequenced in a study of T-cell memory formation after mild COVID-19. TCRdb re-called the 5' RACE reads through MiXCR, storing one row per CDR3 protein. Of roughly 150,000 distinct CDR3 sequences listed, about 15% are singletons. Sequencing input: PBMCs or a T cell subset sorted from them (not recorded which). Receptors originate from an adult woman who had mild COVID-19 (a few samples of this study predate the infection). Cell type and time point are not known.

This clonotype was detected a few times. The rearrangement links TRBV25-1 to TRBJ1-2; no reliable D call. The CDR3 is made up of 13 amino acids. Germline V gives CDR1 MGHDK, CDR2 SYGVNS. Trimming stripped 2 bases from V and 5 bases from J, with 9 bases between. The CDR3 protein is CASSEAAAYGYTF. In nucleotides, the CDR3 is TGTGCCAGCAGTGAAGCGGCCGCGTATGGCTACACCTTC.

The chain has TRBV12-3 or TRBV12-4 and TRBJ2-7; D might be TRBD1 (5 bases). The CDR3 is 12 amino acids. The V and J ends lost 8 bases and 2 bases respectively, with 10 bases between them. CDR3 protein: CASRRETYEQYF. The CDR3 region has the DNA TGTGCCAGCCGCAGGGAAACCTACGAGCAGTACTTC.

This clonotype turned up a few times. This rearrangement joins TRBV5-1 to TRBJ2-6, with 7 bases that match TRBD1. Trimming cost V 5 bases and J 0 bases; bases outside gene matches: 5. This CDR3 spans 16 amino acids. From germline, CDR1 is SGHRS and CDR2 YFSETQ. The CDR3 sequence is CASRGTVLSGANVLTF. DNA of the CDR3: TGCGCCAGCAGGGGGACAGTGCTCTCTGGGGCCAACGTCCTGACTTTC.

This clonotype was observed a handful of times. The V and J genes are TRBV2 and TRBJ1-2; D remains ambiguous. Looked up from germline, CDR1 is SNHLY and CDR2 is FYNNEI. V was clipped by 6 bases and J by 0 bases, with 14 bases between them. This CDR3 spans 15 amino acids. This chain's CDR3 is CASRRLADTNYGYTF. CDR3 nucleotide sequence: TGTGCCAGCAGAAGGCTGGCTGACACTAACTATGGCTACACCTTC.

This clonotype was seen more than once but under ten times. The chain is built from TRBV20-1 and TRBJ1-5; D is ambiguous. Germline lookup yields CDR1 DFQATT and CDR2 SNEGSKA (reference sequence). The CDR3 is 12 residues long. The germline V and J ends were trimmed by 4 bases and 1 base, with 5 bases remaining between them. The CDR3 sequence: CSAISSNQPQHF. DNA of the CDR3: TGCAGTGCTATCTCGAGCAATCAGCCCCAGCATTTT.